This TCR beta chain was identified in a study of blood T cell repertoires in COVID-19. As for the study in general: Both acute and convalescent COVID-19 samples were obtained from the United States, Italy and Spain.

Assay: immunoSEQ multiplex PCR; the TCRdb copy retains only in-frame clones and omits some. The data show fewer than 200,000 clones, with roughly 90% seen just once and 1% to 1.5% held by the top ten. Trimming took off 5 bases at V and 8 bases at J, with 24 bases between the two ends. Germline V gene sequence: CDR1 SGHTA, CDR2 FQGTGA. The CDR3 consists of 16 residues. V usage is TRBV7-3 and J usage is TRBJ1-1, with D tentatively TRBD1 (6 bases). The sequenced material came from PBMCs or T cells enriched from blood (not recorded which). The TCR originated in a human donor with acute COVID-19. The donor label of this sample is uncertain. CDR3 bases: TGTGCCAGCAGCCGCACCAACCCAGGAACCCAGGGGGAAGCTTTCTTT. Protein product: CASSRTNPGTQGEAFF. Variable domain in full (rest from reference TRBV7-3 and TRBJ1-1): GAGVSQTPSNKVTEKGKYVELRCDPISGHTALYWYRQSLGQGPEFLIYFQGTGAADDSGLPNDRFFAVRPEGSVSTLKIQRTERGDSAVYLCASSRTNPGTQGEAFFGQGTRLTVV.